This entry lists 8 T cell receptor beta chains sequenced from one sample in a study. TCRdb redid the calling of the 5' RACE reads with MiXCR, one entry per CDR3 protein. The table shows just over 200 distinct CDR3 sequences, with about 91% occurring only once. Tregs were sorted as CD4+CD25+CD127-/low cells. The sample was Tregs sorted from a lymph node. All receptors derive from a female donor with breast cancer.

To note about this clonotype: The library was designed around alpha chains, so this beta chain is a stray read whose abundance carries little weight. CDR3 loop: CASSLAGTDISYGYTF. DNA of the CDR3: TGTGCCAGCAGTTTAGCCGGGACAGACATCTCGTATGGCTACACCTTC. The chain combines TRBV12-3 or TRBV12-4 with TRBJ1-2; 7 bases are a match to TRBD1. The length of the CDR3 is 16 residues. J lost 5 bases, V lost 0 bases, and 9 bases had no gene match.

Concerning this clonotype: This beta chain came through as a stray read in a library set up for alpha chains, and its size says little. The chain links TRBV2 to TRBJ1-5; no firm D call. With 4 bases removed from V and 5 bases from J, the gap between germline ends came to 9 bases. This CDR3 contains 13 residues. Germline CDR1 SNHLY, CDR2 FYNNEI. DNA of the CDR3: TGTGCCAGCAGTGTACACGAACATCAGCCCCAGCATTTT. This gives the protein CASSVHEHQPQHF.

In regard to this clonotype: This beta chain appears as a stray read in a library generated for alpha chains; its size is not informative. This chain links TRBV7-2 with TRBJ2-5; D unclear. Germline CDR1 reads SGHTA; CDR2 reads FQGNSA. The germline V and J ends were trimmed by 3 bases and 5 bases, with 4 bases remaining between them. The CDR3 is made up of 11 amino acids. DNA of the CDR3: TGTGCCAGCAGCTTCGGGGAGACCCAGTACTTC. As protein: CASSFGETQYF.

To note about this clonotype: This beta chain slipped into a library made for alpha chains as a stray read, so its size is not meaningful. The chain recombines TRBV12-3 or TRBV12-4 with TRBJ1-2; TRBD1 might be the D (5 bases). Trimming shortened V by 6 bases and J by 7 bases, and 12 bases separated the two germline ends. The CDR3 is 12 amino acids. CDR3 in DNA: TGTGCCAGCAGCTCCAGGGTTTTTGGCTACACCTTC. Translated, it gives CASSSRVFGYTF.

Concerning this clonotype: This beta chain is off target for a library built for alpha chains, so its abundance means little. This rearrangement joins TRBV12-3 or TRBV12-4 to TRBJ1-2; tentative D call: TRBD1 (5 bases). This CDR3 has 12 amino acids. Trimming took 10 bases from V and 4 from J, leaving 13 bases between them. The CDR3 DNA reads TGTGCCATAGGGGCGTCCGGCTATGGCTACACCTTC. Translating it yields CAIGASGYGYTF.

With respect to this clonotype: This beta chain is a stray read from a library made for alpha chains; its abundance is not meaningful. The chain couples TRBV13 to TRBJ2-1, with 14 bases lining up with TRBD2. This CDR3 comprises 18 residues. The trim removed 7 bases at V and 10 bases at J, leaving 18 bases unmatched. Germline CDR1 is PRHDT and CDR2 is FYEKMQ (reference sequence). The CDR3, as DNA: TGTGCCAGCACCCCCCCCGGACTAGCGGGAGGAGGGGGGTTGGAGCAGTTCTTC. It codes for CASTPPGLAGGGGLEQFF. The full variable domain, rest sourced from reference TRBV13 and TRBJ2-1, is AAGVIQSPRHLIKEKRETATLKCYPIPRHDTVYWYQQGPGQDPQFLISFYEKMQSDKGSIPDRFSAQQFSDYHSELNMSSLELGDSALYFCASTPPGLAGGGGLEQFFGPGTRLTVL.

This clonotype was counted between two and nine times. This beta chain lies outside the target of a library built for alpha chains; its clone size means little. V gene TRBV12-3 or TRBV12-4 combines with J gene TRBJ1-2, with 8 positions matching TRBD1. V lost 6 bases and J lost 8; bases outside the gene matches: 8. The CDR3 contains 13 residues. CDR3 in DNA: TGTGCCAGCAGGGACAGGGCTTCGTGGGGCTACACCTTC. As protein: CASRDRASWGYTF.

This clonotype has only one observation. Found in a library prepared for alpha chains, this beta chain is an off-target read, and its abundance has little meaning. The rearrangement uses TRBV12-3 or TRBV12-4 and TRBJ1-2; 8 nucleotides line up with TRBD1. After removal of 4 bases from V and 8 bases from J, the junction contained 9 bases not matched to a gene. The CDR3 contains 14 residues. The CDR3 region is CASSSQGARGGYTF. The CDR3 DNA follows: TGTGCCAGCAGTTCCCAGGGGGCGCGGGGGGGCTACACCTTC.